The source of this T cell receptor beta chain is a study of cytomegalovirus exposure and HLA in healthy donors. Whole-study findings and limits: Investigators reported over 150 TCR beta chains as tied to cytomegalovirus. Versus the approximately 700-donor mean, an Asian-associated ancestry cluster reportedly showed fewer N-insertions in a later analysis. Associated with HLA alleles at 0.05 false discovery rate in a later analysis were 16,951 TCR beta sequences.

Use of 60 Vbeta and 13 Jbeta primers characterized the PCR. Here immunoSEQ multiplex PCR was the method, and the copy in TCRdb shows in-frame clones only, minus some. The table includes about 120,000 clones, over 70% detected once. Regarding this clone: Antigen unknown.

Germline V gene sequence: CDR1 SEHNR, CDR2 FQNEAQ (reference sequence). Between the trimmed V and J ends, which lost 5 bases and 7 bases, there was a span of 17 bases. The CDR3 length is 14 residues. The sequence derives from a woman aged 40 to 50 in good health and CMV-seronegative. The V call is TRBV7-9, the J call TRBJ1-2, with D tentatively TRBD1 (5 bases). Sequencing was performed on PBMCs. CDR3 coding DNA: TGTGCCAGCAGCGCTACGCAGGGTTGGGTTGGCTACACCTTC. It translates to CASSATQGWVGYTF. The complete variable domain, with remaining parts taken from reference TRBV7-9 and TRBJ1-2, reads DTGVSQNPRHKITKRGQNVTFRCDPISEHNRLYWYRQTLGQGPEFLTYFQNEAQLEKSRLLSDRFSAERPKGSFSTLEIQRTEQGDSAMYLCASSATQGWVGYTFGSGTRLTVV.